This entry features one T cell receptor beta chain sequence. The target of this receptor is not known. Base-call qualities are not available, and no considerably larger clone is one nucleotide away. TCRbeta CDR3 regions were amplified from genomic DNA using the immunoSEQ Assay, a bias-controlled multiplex PCR. The study's own analysis went as follows. Within the assay, amplification of reference gene primers was used to estimate how many nucleated cells each sample contained. To quantify the absolute abundance of each unique TCRbeta CDR3 rearrangement, sequence reads were collapsed and filtered. Productive Simpson clonality was computed per sample as the square root of Simpson's diversity index over productive rearrangements. Here the immuneACCESS table is served through TCRdb, limited to in-frame sequences with V and J called. Missing clones are a known gap in these copies; in checked studies unresolved V genes cover under half, and the rest lacks a known reason. That table is the source of V, J and clone size, and D and trimming were worked out from the DNA. Here the sample has roughly 57,000 clones; over 75% occur a single time. About a sixth of the sample comes from the top ten.

The data were obtained in a study of blood T cell repertoires in COVID-19 (TCRdb year 2020). Background for the entire study: The collaborator samples originated in the United States, Italy and Spain and spanned the acute and convalescent phases of COVID-19. The prospective study material was composed of cDNA or gDNA derived from T cells, B-cell-depleted T cells, or PBMCs. Deeply sampled blood TCRbeta repertoires from subjects exposed to, actively infected with, or recovered from COVID-19 were included in the dataset. The repertoires were released in a freely available public database meant as a resource for research on the immune response to SARS-CoV-2. Samples came from the ongoing ImmuneRACE study (first 160 participants) plus 1,254 subjects from 6 global collaborators. Nearly every sample came with metadata listing a de-identified subject ID, COVID-19 status, age in years and sex. Where available, HLA class I and class II types were obtained from metadata supplied by the sample provider rather than from assay-based typing. Results the study describes overall, beyond this receptor: The quantity of clinical and demographic metadata differed by source and by participant and was supplied without curation.

The collaborating institutions used their own protocols to collect whole blood in K2EDTA tubes. Collaborator samples were shipped for TCRbeta analysis as frozen whole blood, isolated PBMCs, or DNA extracted from either sample type. V is cut back by 2 bases and J by 4 bases, with 3 bases in the junction unmatched. The CDR3, cysteine through phenylalanine, is 15 amino acids long. The sequence is cut down to CDR3 DNA, 45 bases in frame from base 1. CDR1 and CDR2, looked up from the germline V gene, are SGHVS and FQNEAQ. The clonotype was recovered from a man at least 80 years old with acute or convalescent COVID-19. This receptor chain uses TRBV7-8 and TRBJ2-1, and 9 junction bases match TRBD1. The sample was peripheral blood. The CDR3 protein: CASSLQGQGYNEQFF. The base sequence is TGTGCCAGCAGCTTACAGGGACAGGGTTACAATGAGCAGTTCTTC. With the portions outside the CDR3 filled from the reference TRBV7-8 and TRBJ2-1 genes, the complete variable region becomes GAGVSQSPRYKVAKRGQDVALRCDPISGHVSLFWYQQALGQGPEFLTYFQNEAQLDKSGLPSDRFFAERPEGSVSTLKIQRTQQEDSAVYLCASSLQGQGYNEQFFGPGTRLTVL.